Listed below are T cell receptor beta chains from one sample, sequenced in a study of human T cells and chemical hapten exposure. TCRdb re-derived calls from the RACE reads in MiXCR, one entry per CDR3 protein. Here the sample spans roughly 380,000 distinct CDR3 sequences, over 6% being singletons. The source material was whole blood, sampled in connection with sensitization to the hapten diphenylcyclopropenone (DPC). The source of these receptors is a woman between 18 and 29 years old with alopecia areata. Some clones in this sample may be carry-over from other donors' samples. CDR3s include the opening cysteine and the closing phenylalanine or tryptophan. D genes are given only for firm matches. Clone size is given for some rows only: seen once, a few or many times, or a class if the clone is expanded.

J gene	D gene	V gene	clone size	CDR3 protein	CDR3 DNA
TRBJ2-6	NA	TRBV7-3	NA	CASSSGTFDSGANVLTF	TGTGCCAGCAGCTCGGGGACATTCGACTCTGGGGCCAACGTCCTGACTTTC
TRBJ2-6	TRBD1	TRBV7-2	many	CASSRTGPGANVLTF	TGTGCCAGCAGCCGGACAGGGCCTGGGGCCAACGTCCTGACTTTC
TRBJ2-5	TRBD2	TRBV3-1	few	CASSQDTSGGGRVETQYF	TGTGCCAGCAGCCAAGATACTAGCGGGGGAGGGAGGGTGGAGACCCAGTACTTC
TRBJ2-3	NA	TRBV6-2/TRBV6-3	few	CASSPEGGSSTDTQYF	TGTGCCAGCAGTCCCGAAGGGGGTTCCTCGACAGATACGCAGTATTTT
TRBJ1-1	NA	TRBV12-5	NA	CASGLVLGRLEMNTEAFF	TGTGCTAGTGGTTTGGTACTAGGACGGCTCGAAATGAACACTGAAGCTTTCTTT
TRBJ1-1	NA	TRBV6-5	NA	CPSAYGTSPNTEAFF	TGTCCCAGCGCCTACGGGACAAGCCCGAACACTGAAGCTTTCTTT
TRBJ2-5	NA	TRBV7-2	NA	CASSKLLGPGETQYF	TGTGCCAGCAGTAAACTCCTCGGACCGGGGGAGACCCAGTACTTC
TRBJ2-1	TRBD2	TRBV7-9	few	CASSIKRGGMDEQFF	TGTGCCAGCAGCATTAAGCGGGGGGGCATGGATGAGCAGTTCTTC
TRBJ1-1	NA	TRBV5-1	NA	CASSFSGGETEAFF	TGCGCCAGCAGCTTCAGTGGGGGCGAGACTGAAGCTTTCTTT
TRBJ1-1	NA	TRBV4-3	many	CASSQDRQSNTEAFF	TGCGCCAGCAGCCAAGATAGACAGTCAAACACTGAAGCTTTCTTT
TRBJ2-3	NA	TRBV29-1	many	CSVLPRDTDTQYF	TGCAGCGTTTTGCCCCGGGACACAGATACGCAGTATTTT
TRBJ2-3	NA	TRBV25-1	few	CASSFGPIKREPSTDTQYF	TGTGCCAGCAGTTTTGGTCCCATCAAACGCGAGCCTAGCACAGATACGCAGTATTTT
TRBJ2-7	NA	TRBV20-1	NA	CSAWGGQLYEQYF	TGCAGTGCTTGGGGGGGCCAGCTCTACGAGCAGTACTTC
TRBJ1-3	NA	TRBV7-2	many	CASSQSGGVRNTIYF	TGTGCCAGCAGCCAATCTGGGGGGGTCCGGAACACCATATATTTT
TRBJ2-6	NA	TRBV2	NA	CASRGTTRGANVLTF	TGTGCCAGCAGGGGGACCACCCGCGGGGCCAACGTCCTGACTTTC
TRBJ1-2	NA	TRBV12-3/TRBV12-4	NA	CASSPIRGAGYTF	TGTGCCAGCAGTCCGATTCGGGGAGCTGGCTACACCTTC
TRBJ1-2	NA	TRBV6-5	NA	CASSSGSWGGYTF	TGTGCCAGCAGTTCGGGATCATGGGGAGGCTACACCTTC
TRBJ1-5	NA	TRBV2	few	CASTMTGTNQPQHF	TGTGCCAGCACCATGACAGGAACTAATCAGCCCCAGCATTTT
TRBJ1-3	NA	TRBV7-8	few	CASSRERLSGNTIYF	TGTGCCAGCAGCCGCGAACGGCTCTCTGGAAACACCATATATTTT
TRBJ2-3	NA	TRBV6-5	NA	CASGVGGYTDTQYF	TGTGCCAGCGGAGTGGGGGGATACACAGATACGCAGTATTTT
TRBJ2-1	NA	TRBV14	NA	CASSLLLASEQFF	TGTGCCAGCAGCCTCCTCTTAGCGAGTGAGCAGTTCTTC
TRBJ1-4	NA	TRBV28	few	CASSPLQWATNEKLFF	TGTGCCAGCAGTCCGCTTCAATGGGCAACTAATGAAAAACTGTTTTTT
TRBJ1-6	NA	TRBV6-5	many	CASIKQGGMNSPLHF	TGTGCCAGCATTAAACAGGGCGGGATGAATTCACCCCTCCACTTT
TRBJ1-5	NA	TRBV18	few	CASSKPGPGNQPQHF	TGTGCCAGCTCAAAACCGGGGCCTGGCAATCAGCCCCAGCATTTT
TRBJ2-7	NA	TRBV5-6	few	CASTVDGTYEQYF	TGTGCCAGCACCGTCGACGGAACCTACGAGCAGTACTTC
TRBJ2-1	TRBD1	TRBV10-3	many	CAISIDRGYEQFF	TGTGCCATCAGCATCGACAGGGGATATGAGCAGTTCTTC
TRBJ2-6	NA	TRBV24-1	many	CATGQAGANVLTF	TGTGCCACCGGGCAGGCTGGGGCCAACGTCCTGACTTTC
TRBJ2-6	NA	TRBV3-1	few	CASSQPSSGANVLTF	TGTGCCAGCAGCCAACCAAGCTCTGGGGCCAACGTCCTGACTTTC
TRBJ2-1	NA	TRBV21-1	NA	CATGQDYNEQFF	TGTGCCACCGGACAGGATTACAATGAGCAGTTCTTC
TRBJ2-1	TRBD2	TRBV12-3/TRBV12-4	many	CASSFSGGTRAEQFF	TGTGCCAGCAGTTTTTCCGGGGGGACCCGAGCGGAGCAGTTCTTC
TRBJ2-7	TRBD1	TRBV7-9	NA	CASEDSGGEQYF	TGTGCCAGCGAGGATTCAGGGGGCGAGCAGTACTTC
TRBJ2-3	TRBD2	TRBV10-3	NA	CAISEPSGGQHTDTQYF	TGTGCCATCAGTGAGCCTAGCGGGGGGCAACACACAGATACGCAGTATTTT
TRBJ2-2	NA	TRBV6-2/TRBV6-3	few	CASSYMGDTGELFF	TGTGCCAGCAGTTACATGGGGGACACCGGGGAGCTGTTTTTT
TRBJ2-3	NA	TRBV5-1	few	CASSFQDVGADTQYF	TGCGCCAGCAGCTTTCAGGACGTGGGTGCAGATACGCAGTATTTT
TRBJ2-7	NA	TRBV6-6	few	CASSYPKDLGYEQYF	TGTGCCAGCAGTTACCCAAAGGATCTGGGTTACGAGCAGTACTTC
TRBJ2-3	TRBD2	TRBV6-6	NA	CASSKRTTSGGFTDTQYF	TGTGCCAGCAGTAAACGGACGACTAGCGGGGGGTTCACAGATACGCAGTATTTT
TRBJ2-7	NA	TRBV6-5	many	CASSYGGTYEQYF	TGTGCCAGCAGTTACGGGGGGACCTACGAGCAGTACTTC
TRBJ2-6	TRBD1	TRBV4-2	many	CASSHGQGSGANVLTF	TGTGCCAGCAGCCACGGACAGGGATCTGGGGCCAACGTCCTGACTTTC
TRBJ1-1	NA	TRBV7-9	many	CASSLERVSTEAFF	TGTGCCAGCAGCTTAGAGAGGGTCAGCACTGAAGCTTTCTTT
TRBJ1-5	TRBD1	TRBV3-1	few	CASSPRTGFNQPQHF	TGTGCCAGCAGCCCCAGGACAGGGTTCAATCAGCCCCAGCATTTT
TRBJ2-1	NA	TRBV11-2	few	CASSSPLSSNEQFF	TGTGCCAGCAGCTCACCTCTCTCATCCAATGAGCAGTTCTTC
TRBJ2-2	NA	TRBV6-5	many	CASSSPRDTFTGELFF	TGTGCCAGCAGTTCCCCTCGGGACACCTTCACCGGGGAGCTGTTTTTT
TRBJ2-1	NA	TRBV5-6	NA	CASSPGPVRNEQFF	TGTGCCAGCAGCCCCGGGCCTGTTCGGAATGAGCAGTTCTTC
TRBJ2-7	NA	TRBV21-1	many	CASSKGMAGTTYEQYF	TGTGCCAGCAGCAAAGGGATGGCCGGGACAACCTACGAGCAGTACTTC
TRBJ2-7	NA	TRBV5-1	NA	CASSLEPDSYEQYF	TGCGCCAGCAGCTTGGAACCGGACTCCTACGAGCAGTACTTC
TRBJ1-1	TRBD1	TRBV9	few	CASSVDVGGAGTEAFF	TGTGCCAGCAGCGTAGATGTAGGGGGCGCGGGGACTGAAGCTTTCTTT
TRBJ2-2	NA	TRBV29-1	NA	CSVARQENTGELFF	TGCAGCGTTGCTAGGCAGGAGAACACCGGGGAGCTGTTTTTT
TRBJ1-6	NA	TRBV9	many	CASSVVYNSPLHF	TGTGCCAGCAGCGTGGTATATAATTCACCCCTCCACTTT
TRBJ1-3	NA	TRBV14	few	CASSQDGGRGNTIYF	TGTGCCAGCAGCCAAGATGGGGGACGGGGAAACACCATATATTTT
TRBJ1-1	TRBD1	TRBV10-3	few	CAISVLDRGETEAFF	TGTGCCATCAGTGTACTTGACAGGGGTGAGACTGAAGCTTTCTTT
TRBJ2-5	TRBD2	TRBV5-1	NA	CASSLDLNSGDQETQYF	TGCGCCAGCAGCTTGGACCTTAATAGCGGGGACCAAGAGACCCAGTACTTC
TRBJ2-2	NA	TRBV6-2/TRBV6-3	NA	CATYRGGTGELFF	TGTGCCACATACAGGGGAGGAACTGGGGAGCTGTTTTTT
TRBJ2-1	NA	TRBV7-9	many	CASSLMAQSGFENNEQFF	TGTGCCAGCAGCTTAATGGCGCAGAGCGGCTTTGAGAACAATGAGCAGTTCTTC
TRBJ1-1	NA	TRBV3-1	many	CASSMGSTEAFF	TGTGCCAGCTCAATGGGGAGTACTGAAGCTTTCTTT
TRBJ1-3	TRBD1	TRBV9	few	CASSVTGGTSGNTIYF	TGTGCCAGCAGCGTTACAGGGGGTACGTCTGGAAACACCATATATTTT
TRBJ1-5	TRBD1	TRBV6-2/TRBV6-3	many	CASSYSQGGSNQPQHF	TGTGCCAGCAGTTACTCCCAGGGGGGAAGCAATCAGCCCCAGCATTTT